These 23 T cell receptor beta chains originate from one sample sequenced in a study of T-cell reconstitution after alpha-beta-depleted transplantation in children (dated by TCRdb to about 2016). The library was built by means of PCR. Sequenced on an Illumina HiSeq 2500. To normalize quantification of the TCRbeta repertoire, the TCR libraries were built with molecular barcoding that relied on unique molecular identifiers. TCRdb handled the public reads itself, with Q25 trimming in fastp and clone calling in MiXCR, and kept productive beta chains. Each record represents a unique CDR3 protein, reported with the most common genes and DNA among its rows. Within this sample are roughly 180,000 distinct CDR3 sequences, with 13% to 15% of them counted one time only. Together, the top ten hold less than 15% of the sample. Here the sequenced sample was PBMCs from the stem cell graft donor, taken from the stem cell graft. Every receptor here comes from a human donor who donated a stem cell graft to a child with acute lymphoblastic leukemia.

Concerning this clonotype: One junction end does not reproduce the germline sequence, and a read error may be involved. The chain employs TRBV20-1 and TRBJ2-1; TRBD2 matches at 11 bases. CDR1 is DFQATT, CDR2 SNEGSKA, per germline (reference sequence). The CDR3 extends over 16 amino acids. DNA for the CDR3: TGCTGTGCTAGCCCGGGACTAGCGGTAGCCTACAATGAGCAGTTCTTC. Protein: CCASPGLAVAYNEQFF.

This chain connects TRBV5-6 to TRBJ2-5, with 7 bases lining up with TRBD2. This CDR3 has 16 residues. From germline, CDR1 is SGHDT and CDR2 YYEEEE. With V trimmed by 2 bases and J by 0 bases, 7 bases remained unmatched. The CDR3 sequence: CASSFRRDYYQETQYF. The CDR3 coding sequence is TGTGCCAGCAGCTTTCGCCGGGACTATTACCAAGAGACCCAGTACTTC.

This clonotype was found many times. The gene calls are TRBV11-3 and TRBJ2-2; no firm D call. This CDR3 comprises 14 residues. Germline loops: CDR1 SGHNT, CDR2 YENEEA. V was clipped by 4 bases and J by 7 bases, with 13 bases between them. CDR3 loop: CASSSRNQIGELFF. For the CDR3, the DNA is TGTGCCAGCAGCTCGCGGAATCAGATCGGGGAGCTGTTTTTT.

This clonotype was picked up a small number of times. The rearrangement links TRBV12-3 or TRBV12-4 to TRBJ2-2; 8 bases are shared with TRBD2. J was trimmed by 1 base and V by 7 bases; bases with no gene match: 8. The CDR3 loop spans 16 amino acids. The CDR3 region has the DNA TGTGCCAGCATTCCCGGGACTAGAGAGAACACCGGGGAGCTGTTTTTT. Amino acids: CASIPGTRENTGELFF.

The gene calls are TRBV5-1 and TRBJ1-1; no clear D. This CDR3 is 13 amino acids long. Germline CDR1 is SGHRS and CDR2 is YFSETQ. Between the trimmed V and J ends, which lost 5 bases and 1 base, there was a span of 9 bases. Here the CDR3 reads CASRDGKNTEAFF. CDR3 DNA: TGCGCCAGCAGGGATGGAAAGAACACTGAAGCTTTCTTT.

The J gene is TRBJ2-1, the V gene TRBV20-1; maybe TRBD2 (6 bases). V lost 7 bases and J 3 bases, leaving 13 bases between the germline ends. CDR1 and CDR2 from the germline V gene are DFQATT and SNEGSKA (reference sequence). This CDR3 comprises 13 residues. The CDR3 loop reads CSVIRRVYNEQFF. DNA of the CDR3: TGCAGTGTTATTCGGAGGGTCTACAATGAGCAGTTCTTC.

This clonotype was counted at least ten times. CDR3 region: CAVGRSGREGETQYF. Here the CDR3 DNA reads TGTGCCGTAGGACGTTCGGGAAGGGAGGGCGAGACCCAGTACTTC. The chain links TRBV10-3 to TRBJ2-5, with 7 bases lining up with TRBD2. Germline trimming cut 11 bases from V and 5 bases from J; bases unmatched to any gene: 17. In germline, CDR1 is ENHRY, CDR2 SYGVKD. CDR3 length: 15 residues.

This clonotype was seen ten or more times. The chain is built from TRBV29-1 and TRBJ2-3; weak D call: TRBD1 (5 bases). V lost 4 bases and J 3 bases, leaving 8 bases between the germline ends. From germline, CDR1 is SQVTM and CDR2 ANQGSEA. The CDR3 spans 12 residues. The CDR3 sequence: CSVVQGTDTQYF. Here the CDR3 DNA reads TGCAGCGTTGTGCAGGGTACAGATACGCAGTATTTT.

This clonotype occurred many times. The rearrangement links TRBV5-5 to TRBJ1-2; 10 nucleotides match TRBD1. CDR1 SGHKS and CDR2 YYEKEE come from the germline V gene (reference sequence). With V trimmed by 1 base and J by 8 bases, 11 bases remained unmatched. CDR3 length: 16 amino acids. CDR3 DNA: TGTGCCAGCAGCTTGACACCGACAGGGGGCCGCGCCGGCTACACCTTC. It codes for CASSLTPTGGRAGYTF.

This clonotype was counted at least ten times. The CDR3 sequence: CASSWTGGSNQPQHF. The CDR3 DNA follows: TGTGCCAGCAGTTGGACAGGGGGGAGCAATCAGCCCCAGCATTTT. This chain connects TRBV5-5 to TRBJ1-5; 10 bases line up with TRBD1. CDR1 and CDR2 (germline): SGHKS, YYEKEE (reference sequence). Trimming cost V 5 bases and J 1 base; bases outside gene matches: 3. The CDR3 is 15 amino acids.

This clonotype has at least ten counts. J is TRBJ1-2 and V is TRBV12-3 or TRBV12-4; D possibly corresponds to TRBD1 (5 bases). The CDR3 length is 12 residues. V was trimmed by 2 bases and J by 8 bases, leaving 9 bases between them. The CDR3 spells CASSLTGRGYTF. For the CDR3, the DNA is TGTGCCAGCAGTTTAACAGGACGCGGCTACACCTTC.

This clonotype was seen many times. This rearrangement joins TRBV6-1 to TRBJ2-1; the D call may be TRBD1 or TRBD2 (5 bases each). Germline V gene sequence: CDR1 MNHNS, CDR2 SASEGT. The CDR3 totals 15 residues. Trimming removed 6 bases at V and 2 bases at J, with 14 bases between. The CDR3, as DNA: TGTGCCAGCAGCCGACTGGGGGACGCCTACAATGAGCAGTTCTTC. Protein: CASSRLGDAYNEQFF.

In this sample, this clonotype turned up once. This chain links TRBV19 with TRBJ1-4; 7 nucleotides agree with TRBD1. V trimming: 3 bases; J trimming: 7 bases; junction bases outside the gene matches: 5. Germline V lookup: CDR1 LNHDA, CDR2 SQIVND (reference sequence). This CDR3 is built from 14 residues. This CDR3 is CASSMGQWSEKLFF. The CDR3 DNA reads TGTGCCAGTAGTATGGGACAGTGGAGTGAAAAACTGTTTTTT.

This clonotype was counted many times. The CDR3 sequence is CASSGTWGASRNIQYF. CDR3 bases: TGTGCCAGCAGCGGGACCTGGGGGGCTAGCCGAAACATTCAGTACTTC. V usage is TRBV6-6 and J usage is TRBJ2-4; D is perhaps TRBD1 or TRBD2 (6 bases each). There are 16 residues in the CDR3. V lost 6 bases, J lost 6 bases, and 21 bases lay in between. Germline lookup yields CDR1 MNHNY and CDR2 SVGAGI (reference sequence).

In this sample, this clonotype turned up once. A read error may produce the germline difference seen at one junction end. Here the CDR3 reads CASSIAGTGLYEQYF. The CDR3 DNA reads TGTGCCAGCAGCATAGCGGGGACAGGGCTCTACGAGCAGTACTTC. The chain carries TRBV7-2 and TRBJ2-7; D may be TRBD1 (9 bases). Germline values: CDR1 SGHTA, CDR2 FQGNSA. The CDR3 consists of 15 residues.

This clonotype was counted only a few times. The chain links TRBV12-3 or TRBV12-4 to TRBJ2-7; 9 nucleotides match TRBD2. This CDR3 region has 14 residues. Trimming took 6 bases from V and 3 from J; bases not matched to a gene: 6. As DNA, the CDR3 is TGTGCCAGCAGCCGCGCTAGCGGGGTCTACGAGCAGTACTTC. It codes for CASSRASGVYEQYF.

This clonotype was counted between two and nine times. CDR3 sequence (DNA): TGCAGTGCCACTCCCCCGGGTAGGGTCTATGGCTACACCTTC. This sequence encodes CSATPPGRVYGYTF. The chain uses TRBV20-1 and TRBJ1-2; D is unclear. V lost 6 bases to trimming and J lost 4 bases, with 18 bases between them. Per germline, CDR1 DFQATT and CDR2 SNEGSKA (reference sequence). The CDR3 contains 14 residues.

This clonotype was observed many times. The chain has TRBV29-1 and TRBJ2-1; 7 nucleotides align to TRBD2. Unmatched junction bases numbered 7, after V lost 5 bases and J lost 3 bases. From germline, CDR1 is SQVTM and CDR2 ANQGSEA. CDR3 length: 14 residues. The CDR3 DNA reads TGCAGCGTTAGTCTACGCGGGGGCTACAATGAGCAGTTCTTC. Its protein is CSVSLRGGYNEQFF.

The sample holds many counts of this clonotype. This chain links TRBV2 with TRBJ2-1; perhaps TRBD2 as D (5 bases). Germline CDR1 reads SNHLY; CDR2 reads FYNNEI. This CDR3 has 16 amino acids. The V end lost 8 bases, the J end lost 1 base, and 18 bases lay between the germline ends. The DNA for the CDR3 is TGTGCCAGCCGCGCTTCTGGACTGTTTTCCTACAATGAGCAGTTCTTC. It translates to CASRASGLFSYNEQFF.

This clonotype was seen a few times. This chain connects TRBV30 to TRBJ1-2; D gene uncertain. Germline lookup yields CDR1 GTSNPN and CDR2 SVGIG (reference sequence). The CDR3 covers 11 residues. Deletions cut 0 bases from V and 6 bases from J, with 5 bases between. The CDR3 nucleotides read TGTGCCTGGAGTGTGTTGGATGGCTACACCTTC. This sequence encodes CAWSVLDGYTF.

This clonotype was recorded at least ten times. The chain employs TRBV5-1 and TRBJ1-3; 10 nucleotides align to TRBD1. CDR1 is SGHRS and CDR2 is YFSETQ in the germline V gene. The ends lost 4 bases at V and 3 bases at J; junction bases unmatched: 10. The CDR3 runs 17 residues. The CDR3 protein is CASSTTHGTGDGNTIYF. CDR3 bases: TGCGCCAGCAGCACGACCCACGGGACAGGGGATGGAAACACCATATATTTT.

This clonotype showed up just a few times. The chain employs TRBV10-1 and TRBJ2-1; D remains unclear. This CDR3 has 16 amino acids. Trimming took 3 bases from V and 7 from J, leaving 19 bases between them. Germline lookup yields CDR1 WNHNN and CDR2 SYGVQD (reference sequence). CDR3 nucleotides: TGCGCCAGCAGTGATTCCCCCGTCAGGTTGAGGAATGAGCAGTTCTTC. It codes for CASSDSPVRLRNEQFF.

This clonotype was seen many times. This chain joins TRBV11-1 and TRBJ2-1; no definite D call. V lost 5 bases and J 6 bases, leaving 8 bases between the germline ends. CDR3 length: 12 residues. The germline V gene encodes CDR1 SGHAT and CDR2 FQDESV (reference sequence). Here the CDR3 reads CASSTNLNEQFF. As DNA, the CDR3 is TGTGCCAGCAGCACAAATCTCAATGAGCAGTTCTTC.